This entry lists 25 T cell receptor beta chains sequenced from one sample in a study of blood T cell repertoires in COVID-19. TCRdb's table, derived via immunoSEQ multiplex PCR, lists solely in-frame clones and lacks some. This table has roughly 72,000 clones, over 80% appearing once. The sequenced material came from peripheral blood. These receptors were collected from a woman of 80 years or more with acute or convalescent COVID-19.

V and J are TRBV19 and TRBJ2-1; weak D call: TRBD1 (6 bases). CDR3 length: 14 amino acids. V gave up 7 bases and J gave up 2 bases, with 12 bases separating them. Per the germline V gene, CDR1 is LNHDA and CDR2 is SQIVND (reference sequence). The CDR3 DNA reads TGTGCCAGTAAACAGGGAAGGGCCTACAATGAGCAGTTCTTC. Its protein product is CASKQGRAYNEQFF.

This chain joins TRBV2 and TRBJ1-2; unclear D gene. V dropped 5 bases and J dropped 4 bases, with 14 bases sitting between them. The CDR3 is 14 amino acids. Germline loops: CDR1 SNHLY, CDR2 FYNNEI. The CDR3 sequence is CASSLGSEIYGYTF. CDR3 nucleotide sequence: TGTGCCAGCAGTTTGGGCAGTGAGATCTATGGCTACACCTTC.

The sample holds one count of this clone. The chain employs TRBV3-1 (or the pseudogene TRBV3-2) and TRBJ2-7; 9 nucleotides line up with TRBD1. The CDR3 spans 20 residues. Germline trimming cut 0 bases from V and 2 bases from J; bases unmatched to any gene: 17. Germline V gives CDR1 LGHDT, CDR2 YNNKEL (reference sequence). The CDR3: CASSQDRPSNRTGDPYEQYF. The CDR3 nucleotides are TGTGCCAGCAGCCAAGATCGCCCTTCAAACCGGACAGGGGATCCCTACGAGCAGTACTTC.

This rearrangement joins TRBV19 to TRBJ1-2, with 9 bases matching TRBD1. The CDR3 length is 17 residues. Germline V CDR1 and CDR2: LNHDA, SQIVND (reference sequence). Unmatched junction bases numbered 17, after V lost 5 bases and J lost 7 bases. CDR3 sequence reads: CASSPFSGQGLNGGYTF. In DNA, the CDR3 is TGTGCCAGTAGTCCCTTTTCGGGACAGGGCTTAAACGGTGGCTACACCTTC. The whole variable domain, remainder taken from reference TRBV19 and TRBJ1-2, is DGGITQSPKYLFRKEGQNVTLSCEQNLNHDAMYWYRQDPGQGLRLIYYSQIVNDFQKGDIAEGYSVSREKKESFPLTVTSAQKNPTAFYLCASSPFSGQGLNGGYTFGSGTRLTVV.

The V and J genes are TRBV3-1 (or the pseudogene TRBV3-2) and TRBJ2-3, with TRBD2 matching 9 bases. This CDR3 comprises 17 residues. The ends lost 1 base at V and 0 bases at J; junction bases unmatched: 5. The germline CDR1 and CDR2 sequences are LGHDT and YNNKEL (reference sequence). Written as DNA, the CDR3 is TGTGCCAGCAGCCAAGGAGGAGCGGGGGGAAGCACAGATACGCAGTATTTT. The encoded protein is CASSQGGAGGSTDTQYF.

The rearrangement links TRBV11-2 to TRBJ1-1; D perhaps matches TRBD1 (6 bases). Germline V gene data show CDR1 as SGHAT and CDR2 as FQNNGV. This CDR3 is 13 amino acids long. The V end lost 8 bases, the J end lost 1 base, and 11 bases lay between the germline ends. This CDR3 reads CASARTENTEAFF. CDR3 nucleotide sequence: TGTGCCAGCGCTAGGACAGAGAACACTGAAGCTTTCTTT.

The CDR3 coding sequence is TGTGCCAGTAGTATACCGGGACTAGATGTTTCCGGTGAGCAGTTCTTC. Encoded protein: CASSIPGLDVSGEQFF. The chain joins TRBV19 to TRBJ2-1; 8 bases are shared with TRBD2. Germline V gives CDR1 LNHDA, CDR2 SQIVND (reference sequence). The CDR3 spans 16 residues. The trim removed 2 bases at V and 9 bases at J, leaving 12 bases unmatched.

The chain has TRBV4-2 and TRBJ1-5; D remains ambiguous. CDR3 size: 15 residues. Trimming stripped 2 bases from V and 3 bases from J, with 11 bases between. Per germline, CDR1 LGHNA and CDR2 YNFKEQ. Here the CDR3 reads CASSQLTGSNQPQHF. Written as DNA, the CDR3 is TGTGCCAGCAGCCAACTGACTGGGTCCAATCAGCCCCAGCATTTT.

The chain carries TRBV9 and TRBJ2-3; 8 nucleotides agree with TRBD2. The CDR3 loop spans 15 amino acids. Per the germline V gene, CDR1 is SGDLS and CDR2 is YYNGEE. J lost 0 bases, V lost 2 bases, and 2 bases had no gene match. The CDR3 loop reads CASSVSGTSTDTQYF. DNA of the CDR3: TGTGCCAGCAGCGTTAGCGGGACGAGCACAGATACGCAGTATTTT.

The DNA for the CDR3 is TGTGCCAGCAGCCGGACTAGCGGGGTCTACGAGCAGTACTTC. Residues: CASSRTSGVYEQYF. The chain employs TRBV7-2 and TRBJ2-7; 12 nucleotides align to TRBD2. The germline CDR1 and CDR2 sequences are SGHTA and FQGNSA. The CDR3 consists of 14 residues. After removal of 5 bases from V and 3 bases from J, the junction contained 2 bases not matched to a gene.

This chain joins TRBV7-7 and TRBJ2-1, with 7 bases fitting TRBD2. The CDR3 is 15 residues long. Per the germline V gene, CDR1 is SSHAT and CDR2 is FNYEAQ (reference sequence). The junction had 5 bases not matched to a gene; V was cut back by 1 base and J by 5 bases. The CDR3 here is CASSLEGSGHNEQFF. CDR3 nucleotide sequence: TGTGCCAGCAGCTTAGAGGGTAGCGGGCACAATGAGCAGTTCTTC. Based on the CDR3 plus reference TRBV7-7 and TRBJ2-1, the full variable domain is GAGVSQSPRYKVTKRGQDVTLRCDPISSHATLYWYQQALGQGPEFLTYFNYEAQPDKSGLPSDRFSAERPEGSISTLTIQRTEQRDSAMYRCASSLEGSGHNEQFFGPGTRLTVL.

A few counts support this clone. CDR3 sequence: CAISAGFRSGISDTQYF. DNA of the CDR3: TGTGCCATCAGTGCGGGGTTTCGAAGCGGCATCTCCGATACGCAGTATTTT. The chain carries TRBV10-3 and TRBJ2-3; perhaps TRBD2 as D (5 bases). The CDR3 is 17 residues long. Germline V gene sequence: CDR1 ENHRY, CDR2 SYGVKD. V lost 4 bases, J lost 6 bases, and 23 bases lay in between.

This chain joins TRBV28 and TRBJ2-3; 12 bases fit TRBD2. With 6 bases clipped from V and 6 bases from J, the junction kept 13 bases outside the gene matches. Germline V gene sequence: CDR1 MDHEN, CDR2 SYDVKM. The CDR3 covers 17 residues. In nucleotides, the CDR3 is TGTGCCAGCAGACCTCGGACTAGCGGGGTAGGTTTGGATACGCAGTATTTT. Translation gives CASRPRTSGVGLDTQYF. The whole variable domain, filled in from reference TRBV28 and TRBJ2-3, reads DVKVTQSSRYLVKRTGEKVFLECVQDMDHENMFWYRQDPGLGLRLIYFSYDVKMKEKGDIPEGYSVSREKKERFSLILESASTNQTSMYLCASRPRTSGVGLDTQYFGPGTRLTVL.

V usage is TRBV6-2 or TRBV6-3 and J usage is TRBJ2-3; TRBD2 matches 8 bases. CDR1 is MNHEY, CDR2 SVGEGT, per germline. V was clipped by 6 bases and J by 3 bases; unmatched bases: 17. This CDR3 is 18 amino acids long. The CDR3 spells CASSRPLGGAGVTDTQYF. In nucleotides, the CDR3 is TGTGCCAGCAGCCGCCCCCTCGGGGGAGCGGGAGTAACAGATACGCAGTATTTT.

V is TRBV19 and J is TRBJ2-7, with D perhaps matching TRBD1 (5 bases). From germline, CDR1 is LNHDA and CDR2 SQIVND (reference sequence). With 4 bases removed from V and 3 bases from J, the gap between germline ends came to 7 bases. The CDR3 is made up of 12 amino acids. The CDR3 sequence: CASSSRVYEQYF. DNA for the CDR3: TGTGCCAGTAGTAGCAGGGTCTACGAGCAGTACTTC.

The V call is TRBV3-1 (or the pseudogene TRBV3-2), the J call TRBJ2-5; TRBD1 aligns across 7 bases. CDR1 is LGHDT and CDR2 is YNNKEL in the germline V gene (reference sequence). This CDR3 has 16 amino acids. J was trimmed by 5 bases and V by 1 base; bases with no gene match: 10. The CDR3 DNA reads TGTGCCAGCAGCCAAGGGGGGATGGGACAGACCGAGACCCAGTACTTC. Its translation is CASSQGGMGQTETQYF.

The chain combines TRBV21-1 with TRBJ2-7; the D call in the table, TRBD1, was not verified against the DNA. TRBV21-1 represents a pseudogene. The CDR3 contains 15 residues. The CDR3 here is CASSKGAARSYEQYF. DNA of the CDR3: TGTGCCAGCAGCAAAGGGGCAGCCCGATCCTACGAGCAGTACTTC.

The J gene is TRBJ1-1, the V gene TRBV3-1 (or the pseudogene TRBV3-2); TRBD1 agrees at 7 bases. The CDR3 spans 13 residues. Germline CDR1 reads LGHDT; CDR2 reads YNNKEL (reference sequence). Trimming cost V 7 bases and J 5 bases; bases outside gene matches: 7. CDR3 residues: CASTRQGGTEAFF. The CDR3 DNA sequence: TGTGCCAGCACCCGACAGGGTGGGACTGAAGCTTTCTTT.

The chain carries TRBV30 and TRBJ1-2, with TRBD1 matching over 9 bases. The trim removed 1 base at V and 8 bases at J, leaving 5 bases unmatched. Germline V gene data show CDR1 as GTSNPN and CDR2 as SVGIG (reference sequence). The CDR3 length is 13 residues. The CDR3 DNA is TGTGCCTGGAGTGGTTCACAGGGGGCCGGCTACACCTTC. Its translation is CAWSGSQGAGYTF. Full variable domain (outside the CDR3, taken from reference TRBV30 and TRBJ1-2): SQTIHQWPATLVQPVGSPLSLECTVEGTSNPNLYWYRQAAGRGLQLLFYSVGIGQISSEVPQNLSASRPQDRQFILSSKKLLLSDSGFYLCAWSGSQGAGYTFGSGTRLTVV.

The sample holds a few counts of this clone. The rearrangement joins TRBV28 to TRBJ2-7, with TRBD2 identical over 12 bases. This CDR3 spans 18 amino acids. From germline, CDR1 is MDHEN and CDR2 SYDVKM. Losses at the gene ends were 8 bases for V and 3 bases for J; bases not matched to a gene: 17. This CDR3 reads CASGTGTGLLAGGYEQYF. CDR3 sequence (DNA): TGTGCCAGCGGTACCGGGACAGGGCTACTAGCGGGAGGCTACGAGCAGTACTTC.

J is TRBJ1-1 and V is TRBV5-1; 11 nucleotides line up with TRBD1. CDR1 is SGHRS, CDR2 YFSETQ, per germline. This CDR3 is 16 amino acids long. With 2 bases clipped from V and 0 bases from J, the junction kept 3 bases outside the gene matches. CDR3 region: CASSFGTGGLNTEAFF. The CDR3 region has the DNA TGCGCCAGCAGCTTCGGGACAGGGGGGCTGAACACTGAAGCTTTCTTT.

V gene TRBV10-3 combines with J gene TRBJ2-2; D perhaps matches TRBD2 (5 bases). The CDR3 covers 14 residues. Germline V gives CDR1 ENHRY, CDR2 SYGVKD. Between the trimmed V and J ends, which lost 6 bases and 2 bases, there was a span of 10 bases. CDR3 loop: CAIRLDLNTGELFF. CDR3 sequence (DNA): TGTGCCATCAGACTGGACTTAAACACCGGGGAGCTGTTTTTT.

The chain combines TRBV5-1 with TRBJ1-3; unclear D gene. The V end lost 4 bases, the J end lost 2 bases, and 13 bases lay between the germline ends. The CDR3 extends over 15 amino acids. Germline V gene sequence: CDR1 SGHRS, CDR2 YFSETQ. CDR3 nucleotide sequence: TGCGCCAGCAGCCTACAGCCGAGTCCTGGAAACACCATATATTTT. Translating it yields CASSLQPSPGNTIYF.

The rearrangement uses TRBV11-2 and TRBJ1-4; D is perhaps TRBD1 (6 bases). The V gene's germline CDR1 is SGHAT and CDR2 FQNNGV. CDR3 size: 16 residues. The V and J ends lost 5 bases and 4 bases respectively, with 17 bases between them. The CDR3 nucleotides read TGTGCCAGCAGCGCGCGCCCGGACAGTATTAATGAAAAACTGTTTTTT. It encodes CASSARPDSINEKLFF.

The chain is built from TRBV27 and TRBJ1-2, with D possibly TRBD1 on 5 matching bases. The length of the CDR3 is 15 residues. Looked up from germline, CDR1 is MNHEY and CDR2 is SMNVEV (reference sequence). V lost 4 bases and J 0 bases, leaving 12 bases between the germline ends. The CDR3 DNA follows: TGTGCCAGCAGTTGGGCGGGGGGGACTAACTATGGCTACACCTTC. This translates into CASSWAGGTNYGYTF.